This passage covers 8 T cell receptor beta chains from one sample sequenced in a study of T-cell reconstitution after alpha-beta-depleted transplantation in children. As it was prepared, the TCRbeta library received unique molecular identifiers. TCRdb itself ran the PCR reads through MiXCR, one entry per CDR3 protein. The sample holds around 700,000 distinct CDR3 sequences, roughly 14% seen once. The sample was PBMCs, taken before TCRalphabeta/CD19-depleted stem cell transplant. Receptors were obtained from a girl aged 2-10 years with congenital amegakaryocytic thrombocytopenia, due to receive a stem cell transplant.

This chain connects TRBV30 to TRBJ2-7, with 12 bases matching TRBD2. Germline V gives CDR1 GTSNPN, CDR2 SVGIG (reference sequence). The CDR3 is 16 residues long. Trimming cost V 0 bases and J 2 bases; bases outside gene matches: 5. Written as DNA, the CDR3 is TGTGCCTGGAGTGTACTAGCGGGAGGCCAACCCTACGAGCAGTACTTC. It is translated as CAWSVLAGGQPYEQYF.

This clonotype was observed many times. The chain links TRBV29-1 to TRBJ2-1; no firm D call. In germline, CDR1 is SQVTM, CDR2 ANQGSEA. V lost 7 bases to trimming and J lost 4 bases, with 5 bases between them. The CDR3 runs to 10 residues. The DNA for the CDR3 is TGCAGCGGTGGTTACAATGAGCAGTTCTTC. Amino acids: CSGGYNEQFF.

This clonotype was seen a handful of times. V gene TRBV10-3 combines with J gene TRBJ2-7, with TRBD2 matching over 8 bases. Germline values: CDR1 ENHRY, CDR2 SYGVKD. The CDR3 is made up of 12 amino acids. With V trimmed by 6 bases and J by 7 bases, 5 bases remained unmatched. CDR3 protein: CAISGAGGEQYF. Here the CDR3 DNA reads TGTGCCATCAGCGGGGCGGGAGGAGAGCAGTACTTC.

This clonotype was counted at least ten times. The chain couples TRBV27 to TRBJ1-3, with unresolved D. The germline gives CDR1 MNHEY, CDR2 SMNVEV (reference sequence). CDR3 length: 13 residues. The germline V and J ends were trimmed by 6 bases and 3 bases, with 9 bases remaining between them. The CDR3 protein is CASSPRVGNTIYF. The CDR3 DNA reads TGTGCCAGCAGCCCCCGTGTTGGAAACACCATATATTTT.

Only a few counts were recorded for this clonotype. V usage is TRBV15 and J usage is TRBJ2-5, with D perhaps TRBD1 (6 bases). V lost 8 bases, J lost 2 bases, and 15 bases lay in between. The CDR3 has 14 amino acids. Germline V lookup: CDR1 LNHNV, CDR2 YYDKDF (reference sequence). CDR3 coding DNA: TGTGCCACCCAAACCCCAGGGGTACAAGAGACCCAGTACTTC. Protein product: CATQTPGVQETQYF.

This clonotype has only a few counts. The CDR3 here is CASSYLPEAYEQYF. CDR3 bases: TGTGCCAGCAGTTACTTGCCAGAAGCCTACGAGCAGTACTTC. The chain has TRBV6-5 and TRBJ2-7; D gene ambiguous. Germline loops: CDR1 MNHEY, CDR2 SVGAGI. The CDR3 loop spans 14 amino acids. The V and J ends lost 1 base and 2 bases respectively, with 9 bases between them.

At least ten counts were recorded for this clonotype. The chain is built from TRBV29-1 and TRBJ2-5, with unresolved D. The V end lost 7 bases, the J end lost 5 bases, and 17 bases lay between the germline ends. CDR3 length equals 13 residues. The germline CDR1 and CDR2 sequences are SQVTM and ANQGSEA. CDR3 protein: CSASGWGAETQYF. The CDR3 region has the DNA TGCAGCGCTTCCGGTTGGGGTGCGGAGACCCAGTACTTC.

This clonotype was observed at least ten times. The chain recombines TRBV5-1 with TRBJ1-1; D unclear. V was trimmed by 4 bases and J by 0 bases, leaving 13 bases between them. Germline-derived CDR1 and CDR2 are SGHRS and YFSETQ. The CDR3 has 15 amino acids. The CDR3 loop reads CASSPHRDVNTEAFF. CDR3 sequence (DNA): TGCGCCAGCAGCCCACACAGAGACGTGAACACTGAAGCTTTCTTT.